The rows below give T cell receptor beta chains drawn from one sample of a study of cytomegalovirus exposure and HLA in healthy donors. TCRdb's table, derived via immunoSEQ multiplex PCR, lists solely in-frame clones and lacks some. The profile shows about 140,000 clones, about three quarters of them singletons. Material for sequencing was PBMCs. These receptors were taken from a male donor in good health and CMV-seropositive. Both conserved end residues are trimmed from each CDR3.

TRBJ2-7 | TRBV29-1 | SVSPRAYEQY
TRBJ2-7 | TRBV5-6 | ASSSKTSGRLTAYEQY
TRBJ1-6 | TRBV6-5 | ASKGAGGNSPLH
TRBJ1-2 | TRBV14 | ASSPRQGTGYT
TRBJ2-3 | TRBV7-2 | ASRLRRSGLGSTDTQY
TRBJ2-2 | TRBV6-1 | ASRRPGGAPGELF
TRBJ1-3 | TRBV4-1 | ASSQYSIGTGVNTIY
TRBJ2-7 | TRBV4-2 | ASSQDIQDYYEQY
TRBJ2-1 | TRBV5-1 | ASSLSSGGGGEQF
TRBJ1-1 | TRBV28 | ASRTPGYGTEAF
TRBJ1-5 | TRBV6-5 | ASSPQTGQPQH
TRBJ2-7 | TRBV7-9 | ASSPWSGGAAYEQY
TRBJ2-1 | TRBV2 | ASTVWDRVHNEQF
TRBJ1-2 | TRBV2 | ASSATGTHYGYT
TRBJ2-3 | TRBV2 | ASSVGLAGSTDTQY
TRBJ1-1 | TRBV7-9 | SSSLESGGRDTEAF
TRBJ1-5 | TRBV4-2 | ASSQRDSSNQPQH
TRBJ2-3 | TRBV29-1 | SVRGRNTDTQY
TRBJ2-5 | TRBV11-2 | ASSVDRETQY
TRBJ2-1 | TRBV19 | ASSSPGGPRNEQF
TRBJ2-3 | TRBV4-1 | ASSLSEAGAITDTQY
NA | TRBV12-5 | ASRGTAVYEQY
TRBJ2-7 | TRBV7-2 | ASSTPASGAH
TRBJ2-1 | TRBV27 | ASSLAGGPFDEQF
TRBJ2-7 | TRBV18 | ASSPAYEQY
TRBJ1-1 | TRBV6-1 | ALSQGAHTEAF
TRBJ1-4 | TRBV4-1 | ASRFRQGGAHGEKLF
TRBJ1-2 | TRBV30 | AWSVTGTYGYT
TRBJ1-1 | TRBV5-5 | ASSLRAGPDTEAF